This T cell receptor (beta chain) derives from a study of tumor and adjacent non-tumor tissue in lung cancer. The study, taken as a whole, reports: Compared with tumor, normal lung showed significantly lower TCR diversity.

A modified ARM-PCR protocol with three rounds of nested PCR amplified TCRbeta. Using its own MiXCR run on the multiplex PCR reads, TCRdb lists one record per CDR3 protein. The data contain approximately 120,000 distinct CDR3 sequences, roughly two thirds of them singletons. The CDR3 covers 14 residues. The germline CDR1 and CDR2 sequences are SQVTM and ANQGSEA. Trimming removed 7 bases at V and 4 bases at J, with 17 bases between. This sample's RNA came from whole unsorted tissue. More than 3 cm separated this lung sample from the edge of the tumor. This clonotype has a count of ten or more. What it binds is not known.

Input material: distant non-tumor lung tissue. The clonotype comes from a man aged 60 to 69 with non-small cell lung cancer. The chain uses TRBV29-1 and TRBJ2-1; a possible D gene is TRBD2 (7 bases). CDR3 sequence: CSGVGGARYNEQFF. The CDR3 region has the DNA TGCAGCGGTGTAGGGGGGGCCAGGTACAATGAGCAGTTCTTC.